These 21 T cell receptor beta chains were sequenced from one sample in a study of blood T cell repertoires in COVID-19 (dated by TCRdb to 2018 to 2020). The library was made by the immunoSEQ multiplex PCR assay. Not all clones reach the TCRdb copy of this immuneACCESS table, which keeps in-frame sequences only. Checked studies attribute under half of the gap to unresolved V genes and leave the rest unexplained. The table for this sample lists tens of thousands of clones; around 86% of them were counted only once. The ten largest clones capture just under 2% of the sample. The material sequenced was peripheral blood. Receptor source: a man under 40 with acute or convalescent COVID-19.

This clone is deemed medium-sized. This chain uses TRBV19 with TRBJ1-5, with 9 bases matching TRBD1. CDR1 LNHDA and CDR2 SQIVND come from the germline V gene (reference sequence). V shed 2 bases, J shed 7 bases, and the junction held 6 bases outside the gene matches. The length of the CDR3 is 15 residues. CDR3 protein: CASSISPGQGQPQHF. CDR3 DNA sequence: TGTGCCAGTAGTATAAGTCCGGGACAGGGCCAGCCCCAGCATTTT.

This chain joins TRBV6-6 and TRBJ1-3; D gene uncertain. Germline lookup yields CDR1 MNHNY and CDR2 SVGAGI (reference sequence). The length of the CDR3 is 14 residues. With 2 bases removed from V and 0 bases from J, the gap between germline ends came to 5 bases. The CDR3 sequence: CASSYEGSGNTIYF. CDR3 in DNA: TGTGCCAGCAGTTACGAGGGCTCTGGAAACACCATATATTTT.

This rearrangement joins TRBV5-1 to TRBJ2-7; D not certain. This CDR3 has 13 amino acids. CDR1 and CDR2 (germline): SGHRS, YFSETQ. Trimming removed 3 bases from V and 5 bases from J, with 12 bases in between. This CDR3 is CASSYTTTNEQYF. The CDR3 DNA reads as TGCGCCAGCAGCTATACTACTACCAACGAGCAGTACTTC.

J is TRBJ2-1 and V is TRBV30; TRBD2 aligns across 10 bases. V trimming: 3 bases; J trimming: 12 bases; junction bases outside the gene matches: 11. CDR1 is GTSNPN and CDR2 is SVGIG in the germline V gene (reference sequence). This CDR3 contains 14 residues. DNA for the CDR3: TGTGCCTGGAGAGGTAGCGGGGGGACTACTGGGCAGTTCTTC. Translated, it gives CAWRGSGGTTGQFF.

In this sample, this clone turned up a few times. The genes are TRBV25-1 and TRBJ1-2, with 7 positions matching TRBD1. This CDR3 region has 15 residues. V was clipped by 4 bases and J by 6 bases; unmatched bases: 11. Germline CDR1 is MGHDK and CDR2 is SYGVNS. Here the CDR3 DNA reads TGTGCCAGCAGTGTAAGGGGGCGCGGGGGGAATGGCTACACCTTC. It codes for CASSVRGRGGNGYTF.

This clone occurred once. The chain couples TRBV5-1 to TRBJ1-2; TRBD1 agrees at 9 bases. Germline V gives CDR1 SGHRS, CDR2 YFSETQ. CDR3 length equals 13 residues. V was pared by 4 bases and J by 8 bases, with 6 bases of the junction left unmatched. This CDR3 is CASSPGQGGGYTF. The CDR3 DNA is TGCGCCAGCAGCCCGGGACAGGGAGGCGGCTACACCTTC.

The genes are TRBV18 and TRBJ1-1; tentatively, D is TRBD1 (6 bases). The CDR3 runs 13 residues. Germline V gene sequence: CDR1 KGHSH, CDR2 LQKENI. Trimming stripped 11 bases from V and 2 bases from J, with 15 bases between. DNA of the CDR3: TGTGCCGGGGCGGAACAGGGTAACACTGAAGCTTTCTTT. This codes for CAGAEQGNTEAFF.

The chain links TRBV2 to TRBJ1-2; D possibly corresponds to TRBD1 (5 bases). The V end lost 2 bases, the J end lost 8 bases, and 15 bases lay between the germline ends. The CDR3 spans 14 residues. The germline CDR1 and CDR2 sequences are SNHLY and FYNNEI. The CDR3 nucleotides read TGTGCCAGCAGTGAAACCCAGGGTCTTTACGGCTACACCTTC. The encoded protein is CASSETQGLYGYTF.

V usage is TRBV5-1 and J usage is TRBJ2-1, with 10 nucleotides matching TRBD2. With V trimmed by 1 base and J by 4 bases, 2 bases remained unmatched. In germline, CDR1 is SGHRS, CDR2 YFSETQ. CDR3 length: 15 amino acids. In DNA, the CDR3 is TGCGCCAGCAGCTTGCGGACTAGCGGTTACAATGAGCAGTTCTTC. Amino acid sequence: CASSLRTSGYNEQFF.

This clone was observed a single time. CDR3 protein: CASSRQDYYGYTF. CDR3 bases: TGTGCCAGCAGTCGACAGGACTACTATGGCTACACCTTC. This chain joins TRBV12-3 or TRBV12-4 and TRBJ1-2, with D perhaps TRBD1 (6 bases). V lost 5 bases to trimming and J lost 3 bases, with 10 bases between them. The CDR3 totals 13 residues.

The rearrangement uses TRBV7-2 and TRBJ2-7; tentatively, D is TRBD2 (6 bases). There are 14 residues in the CDR3. V was shortened by 4 bases and J by 3 bases, with 13 bases between the two germline ends. Germline V gene sequence: CDR1 SGHTA, CDR2 FQGNSA. CDR3 bases: TGTGCCAGCAGCTCCAGGACTACCAGCTACGAGCAGTACTTC. Translating it yields CASSSRTTSYEQYF. The complete variable domain, with remaining parts taken from reference TRBV7-2 and TRBJ2-7, reads GAGVSQSPSNKVTEKGKDVELRCDPISGHTALYWYRQSLGQGLEFLIYFQGNSAPDKSGLPSDRFSAERTGGSVSTLTIQRTQQEDSAVYLCASSSRTTSYEQYFGPGTRLTVT.

This clone was detected only once. The genes are TRBV24-1 and TRBJ2-1, with TRBD1 matching over 7 bases. The V gene end was trimmed by 3 bases and the J gene end by 10 bases; junction bases not matched to a gene: 11. CDR1 KGHDR and CDR2 SFDVKD come from the germline V gene. CDR3 size: 15 residues. CDR3 residues: CATSDTRQGVGEQFF. For the CDR3, the DNA is TGTGCCACCAGTGATACTAGACAGGGCGTTGGAGAGCAGTTCTTC.

The rearrangement uses TRBV10-3 and TRBJ2-3; possibly TRBD2 for D (6 bases). V lost 10 bases to trimming and J lost 6 bases, with 14 bases between them. Germline V lookup: CDR1 ENHRY, CDR2 SYGVKD. The CDR3 loop spans 12 amino acids. For the CDR3, the DNA is TGTGCCAGCAGGGCGGGGCTGGATACGCAGTATTTT. This gives the protein CASRAGLDTQYF.

This chain links TRBV5-4 with TRBJ1-1; D not resolved. V dropped 5 bases and J dropped 3 bases, with 20 bases sitting between them. The V gene's germline CDR1 is SGHNT and CDR2 YYREEE (reference sequence). The length of the CDR3 is 16 residues. CDR3 DNA: TGTGCCAGCAGTAGGCGGGTTGGAGGTAGGGACACTGAAGCTTTCTTT. As protein: CASSRRVGGRDTEAFF.

Only one count was recorded for this clone. The chain combines TRBV12-3 or TRBV12-4 with TRBJ1-1; D is ambiguous. The V end lost 3 bases, the J end lost 1 base, and 6 bases lay between the germline ends. The CDR3 is 13 amino acids. CDR3 amino acids: CASSFRKNTEAFF. CDR3 DNA: TGTGCCAGCAGTTTCAGAAAGAACACTGAAGCTTTCTTT.

V and J are TRBV5-1 and TRBJ1-6; 9 nucleotides line up with TRBD1. CDR3 size: 15 residues. The germline V gene encodes CDR1 SGHRS and CDR2 YFSETQ. V shed 4 bases and J 7 bases; nucleotides not matched to a gene: 6. The CDR3 is CASSRDRGGNSPLHF. CDR3 in DNA: TGCGCCAGCAGCAGAGACAGGGGGGGAAATTCACCCCTCCACTTT.

The chain uses TRBV3-1 (or the pseudogene TRBV3-2) and TRBJ1-4, with a tentative D call TRBD1 (5 bases). V was pared by 5 bases and J by 5 bases, with 15 bases between. The CDR3 sequence is 15 residues long. Germline loops: CDR1 LGHDT, CDR2 YNNKEL (reference sequence). The CDR3 region has the DNA TGTGCCAGCAGCGCAGACCGGGACTTCAATGAAAAACTGTTTTTT. Translating it yields CASSADRDFNEKLFF.

V is TRBV20-1 and J is TRBJ2-3, with TRBD2 matching over 8 bases. The V gene's germline CDR1 is DFQATT and CDR2 SNEGSKA (reference sequence). This CDR3 is built from 17 residues. With 3 bases clipped from V and 1 base from J, the junction kept 12 bases outside the gene matches. The DNA for the CDR3 is TGCAGTGCTAGTCCGGGGGGGGGCTTTTCTGGCACAGATACGCAGTATTTT. It is translated as CSASPGGGFSGTDTQYF.

This chain joins TRBV9 and TRBJ2-2, with no clear D. The CDR3 has 13 residues. V shed 7 bases and J shed 6 bases, with 13 bases lying between them. CDR1 SGDLS and CDR2 YYNGEE come from the germline V gene. The CDR3: CASRRDTSGELFF. The CDR3 region has the DNA TGTGCCAGCCGACGCGACACGTCCGGGGAGCTGTTTTTT.

This chain joins TRBV7-3 and TRBJ2-5, with 9 bases that match TRBD1. Germline trimming cut 0 bases from V and 5 bases from J; bases unmatched to any gene: 7. CDR3 size: 16 residues. Germline V CDR1 and CDR2: SGHTA, FQGTGA. Here the CDR3 DNA reads TGTGCCAGCAGCTTAACGGGACAGGGAGGTTTGGAGACCCAGTACTTC. Translating gives CASSLTGQGGLETQYF.

The chain is built from TRBV5-1 and TRBJ2-5, with D perhaps TRBD2 (6 bases). V lost 2 bases to trimming and J lost 0 bases, with 20 bases between them. Per the germline V gene, CDR1 is SGHRS and CDR2 is YFSETQ. The CDR3 sequence is 18 residues long. The DNA for the CDR3 is TGCGCCAGCAGCTTTGGCCCCGGAGGCGGGACCTACCAAGAGACCCAGTACTTC. Translation gives CASSFGPGGGTYQETQYF.